Here is one T cell receptor (beta chain) with its context. Its antigen remains unidentified. The data were taken from a study of response to subunit inactivated influenza vaccine. This CDR3 is built from 15 residues. Deletions cut 2 bases from V and 0 bases from J, with 9 bases between. The germline gives CDR1 SEHNR, CDR2 FQNEAQ (reference sequence). Study-wide points: Authors suggested each seasonal flu vaccination may recruit only limited numbers of new T cells.

From the RT-PCR reads, TCRdb called clonotypes with MiXCR, one entry per CDR3 protein. Here the sample spans about 500,000 distinct CDR3 sequences, 16% being singletons. The sample in question was CD4+ T cells sorted from PBMCs, obtained about 24 months after vaccination. This sequence originates from a man aged 50-75 years who received an inactivated influenza vaccine. The chain recombines TRBV7-9 with TRBJ2-3; D gene uncertain. The CDR3 coding sequence is TGTGCCAGCAGCTTAATCGGAACTAGCACAGATACGCAGTATTTT. It is translated as CASSLIGTSTDTQYF. Variable domain in full (rest from reference TRBV7-9 and TRBJ2-3): DTGVSQNPRHKITKRGQNVTFRCDPISEHNRLYWYRQTLGQGPEFLTYFQNEAQLEKSRLLSDRFSAERPKGSFSTLEIQRTEQGDSAMYLCASSLIGTSTDTQYFGPGTRLTVL.